Included here is one T cell receptor (beta chain) sequence, with context. This specimen comes from a study of T cells after yellow fever vaccination. The CDR3 is made up of 14 amino acids. V lost 8 bases, J lost 6 bases, and 8 bases stayed unmatched. Germline-derived CDR1 and CDR2 are LNHDA and SQIVND (reference sequence). The study made its TCR cDNA through 5'RACE template switching. That step introduced a universal primer site along with UMIs. TCRdb analysed the 5' RACE reads with MiXCR anew, one entry per CDR3 protein. Among some 96,000 distinct CDR3 sequences listed, about 8.8% were seen once. The source is a man younger than 35 who received the YFV17D yellow fever vaccine. The specimen was CD8+ T cells not binding an NS4B(214-222) dextramer, sorted from PBMCs, collected roughly 14 days after the first yellow fever vaccination. This chain links TRBV19 with TRBJ2-7, with 12 bases aligning to TRBD2. The DNA for the CDR3 is TGTGCCAGTGGACTAGCGGGGCCTACATCCGAGCAGTACTTC. Translation gives CASGLAGPTSEQYF. The full variable domain, rest sourced from reference TRBV19 and TRBJ2-7, is DGGITQSPKYLFRKEGQNVTLSCEQNLNHDAMYWYRQDPGQGLRLIYYSQIVNDFQKGDIAEGYSVSREKKESFPLTVTSAQKNPTAFYLCASGLAGPTSEQYFGPGTRLTVT.